This TCR beta chain was recovered during a study of cytotoxic CD8 clonotypes in ibrutinib-treated CLL. About the research overall: Once patients had received a median around 12 months of treatment, range 6 to 36, response samples were obtained. Sequenced samples delivered averages of 255,043 productive templates and about 90,000 productive rearrangements.

Produced via immunoSEQ multiplex PCR; TCRdb's table is partial and in-frame only. This table holds about 84,000 clones, more than 70% found once. CDR3 length: 14 amino acids. Germline V lookup: CDR1 SEHNR, CDR2 FQNEAQ (reference sequence). Trimming shortened V by 1 base and J by 6 bases, and 11 bases separated the two germline ends. This TCR was sampled from a human donor with chronic lymphocytic leukemia. Sequenced material: PBMCs, taken before ibrutinib treatment. The rearrangement links TRBV7-9 to TRBJ2-3; D is perhaps TRBD2 (5 bases). The CDR3 sequence: CASSLVWERDTQYF. The DNA for the CDR3 is TGTGCCAGCAGCTTAGTGTGGGAGCGGGATACGCAGTATTTT.